This entry describes one TCR beta chain. Running of the assay took place at deep level. Replicate sorted-subset PCRs were loaded with roughly 200 ng DNA, 30,000 to 35,000 T cell genomes. Sequencing used immunoSEQ multiplex PCR; TCRdb keeps in-frame clones, though not all of them. This sample carries about 960,000 clones, approximately 80% of them seen once, and the ten largest clones take approximately 1.5%. These data come from a study of shared clonotypes between healthy human individuals. Donation came from healthy HIV-negative adults that had no recent acute infections or vaccinations. The CDR3 has 11 amino acids. Trimming shortened V by 8 bases and J by 9 bases, and 14 bases separated the two germline ends. Germline CDR1 reads SNHLY; CDR2 reads FYNNEI.

This chain joins TRBV2 and TRBJ2-7; D is undetermined. This clonotype originated in a man between 18 and 29 years old in good health. The sequencing input was memory CD4+ T cells sorted from blood. Subset denoted: CD45RA-negative fraction. CDR3 nucleotides: TGTGCCAGCTTCCGAGAATTAGTGCAGTACTTC. Amino acids: CASFRELVQYF. Together with reference TRBV2 and TRBJ2-7, the CDR3 gives the full variable domain: EPEVTQTPSHQVTQMGQEVILRCVPISNHLYFYWYRQILGQKVEFLVSFYNNEISEKSEIFDDQFSVERPDGSNFTLKIRSTKLEDSAMYFCASFRELVQYFGPGTRLTVT.